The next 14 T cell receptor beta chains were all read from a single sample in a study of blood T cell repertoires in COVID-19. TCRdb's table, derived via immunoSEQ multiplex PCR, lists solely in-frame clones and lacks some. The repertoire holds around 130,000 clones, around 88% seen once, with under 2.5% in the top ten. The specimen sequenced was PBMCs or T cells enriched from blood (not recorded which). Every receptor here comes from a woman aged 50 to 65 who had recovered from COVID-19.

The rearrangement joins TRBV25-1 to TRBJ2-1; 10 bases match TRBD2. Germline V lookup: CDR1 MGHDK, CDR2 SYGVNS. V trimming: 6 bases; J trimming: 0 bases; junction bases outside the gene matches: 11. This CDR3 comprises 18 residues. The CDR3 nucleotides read TGTGCCAGCAGCGCCCAGGGGCTAGCGGGGGACTCCTACAATGAGCAGTTCTTC. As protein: CASSAQGLAGDSYNEQFF.

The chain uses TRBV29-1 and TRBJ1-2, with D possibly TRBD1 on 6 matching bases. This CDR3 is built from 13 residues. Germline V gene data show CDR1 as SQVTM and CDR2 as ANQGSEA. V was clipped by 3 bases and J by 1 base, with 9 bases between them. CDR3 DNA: TGCAGCGTTGAGGTCAGGGGTAACTATGGCTACACCTTC. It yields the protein CSVEVRGNYGYTF.

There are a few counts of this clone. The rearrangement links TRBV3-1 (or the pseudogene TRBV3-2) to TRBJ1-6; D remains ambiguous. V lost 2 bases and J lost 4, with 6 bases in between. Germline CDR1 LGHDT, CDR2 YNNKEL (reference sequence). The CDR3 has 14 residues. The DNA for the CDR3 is TGTGCCAGCAGCCAATCCACATATAATTCACCCCTCCACTTT. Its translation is CASSQSTYNSPLHF.

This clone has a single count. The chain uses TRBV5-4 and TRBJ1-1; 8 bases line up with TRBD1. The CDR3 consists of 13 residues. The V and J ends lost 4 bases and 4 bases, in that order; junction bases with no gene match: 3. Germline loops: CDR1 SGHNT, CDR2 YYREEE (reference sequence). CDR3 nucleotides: TGTGCCAGCAGCCTGACAGGGGCCACTGAAGCTTTCTTT. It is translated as CASSLTGATEAFF.

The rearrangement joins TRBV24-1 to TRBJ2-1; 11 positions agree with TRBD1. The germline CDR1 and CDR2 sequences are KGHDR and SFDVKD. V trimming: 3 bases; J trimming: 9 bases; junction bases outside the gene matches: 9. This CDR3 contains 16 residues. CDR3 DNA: TGTGCCACCAGTGATCCGGGACAGGGGGGTTTCGGTGAGCAGTTCTTC. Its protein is CATSDPGQGGFGEQFF.

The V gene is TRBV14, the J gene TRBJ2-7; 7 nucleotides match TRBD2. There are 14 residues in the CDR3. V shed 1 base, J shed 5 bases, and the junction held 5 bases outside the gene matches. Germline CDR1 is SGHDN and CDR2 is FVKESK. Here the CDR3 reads CASSQGPGTNEQYF. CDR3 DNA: TGTGCCAGCAGCCAAGGGCCCGGGACTAACGAGCAGTACTTC.

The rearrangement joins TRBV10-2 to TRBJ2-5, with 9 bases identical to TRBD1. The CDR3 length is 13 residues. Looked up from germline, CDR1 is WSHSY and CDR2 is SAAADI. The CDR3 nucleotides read TGCGCGGGATCCGGGACAGGGTTAGAGACCCAGTACTTC. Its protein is CAGSGTGLETQYF.

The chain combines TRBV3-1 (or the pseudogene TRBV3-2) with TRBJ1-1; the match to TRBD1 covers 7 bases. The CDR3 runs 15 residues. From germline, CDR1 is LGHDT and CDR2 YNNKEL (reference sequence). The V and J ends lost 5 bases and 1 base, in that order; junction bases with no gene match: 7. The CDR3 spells CASSFRDRGNTEAFF. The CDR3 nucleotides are TGTGCCAGCAGCTTCCGGGACAGAGGGAACACTGAAGCTTTCTTT.

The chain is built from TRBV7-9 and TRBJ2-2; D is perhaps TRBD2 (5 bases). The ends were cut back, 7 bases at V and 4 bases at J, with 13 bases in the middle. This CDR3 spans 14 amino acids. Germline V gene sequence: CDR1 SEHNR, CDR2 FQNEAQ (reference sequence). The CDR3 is CASTNWRFTGELFF. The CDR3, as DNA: TGTGCCAGCACTAACTGGAGGTTCACCGGGGAGCTGTTTTTT.

In nucleotides, the CDR3 is TGTGCCAGCAGTCCTCGACAGGGATCCCACGAGCAGTACTTC. This codes for CASSPRQGSHEQYF. The chain carries TRBV6-1 and TRBJ2-7; 7 bases are shared with TRBD1. This CDR3 comprises 14 residues. CDR1 is MNHNS and CDR2 is SASEGT in the germline V gene. J lost 5 bases, V lost 5 bases, and 9 bases had no gene match.

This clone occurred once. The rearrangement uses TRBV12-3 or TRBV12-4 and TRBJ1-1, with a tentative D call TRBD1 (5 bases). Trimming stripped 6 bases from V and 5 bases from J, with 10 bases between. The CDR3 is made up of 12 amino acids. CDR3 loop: CASRMGRTEAFF. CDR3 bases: TGTGCCAGCAGGATGGGGCGGACTGAAGCTTTCTTT.

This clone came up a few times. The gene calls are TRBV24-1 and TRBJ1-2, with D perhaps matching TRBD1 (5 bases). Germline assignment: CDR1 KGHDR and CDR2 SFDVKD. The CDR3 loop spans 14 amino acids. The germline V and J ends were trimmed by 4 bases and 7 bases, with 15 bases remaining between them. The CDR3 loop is CATSDSARASGYTF. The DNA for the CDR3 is TGTGCCACCAGTGACTCCGCCAGGGCGTCTGGCTACACCTTC.

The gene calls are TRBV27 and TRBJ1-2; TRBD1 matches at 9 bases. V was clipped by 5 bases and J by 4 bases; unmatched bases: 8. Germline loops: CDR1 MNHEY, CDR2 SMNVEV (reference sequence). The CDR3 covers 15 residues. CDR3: CASSPQGAYPYGYTF. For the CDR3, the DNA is TGTGCCAGCAGTCCACAGGGGGCCTACCCCTATGGCTACACCTTC.

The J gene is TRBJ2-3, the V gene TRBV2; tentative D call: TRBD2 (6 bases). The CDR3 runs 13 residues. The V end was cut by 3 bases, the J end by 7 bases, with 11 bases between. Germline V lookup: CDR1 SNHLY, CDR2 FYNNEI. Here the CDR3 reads CASSERGENTQYF. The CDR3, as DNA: TGTGCCAGCAGTGAGCGGGGTGAAAATACGCAGTATTTT.